This T cell receptor (beta chain) is from a study of brain T cells in children with intractable seizures. The sequenced cases were selected for having the highest brain T cell transcript signatures. Pre-surgery treatment included at least one anti-epileptic drug. Findings of the study overall: Pre- and post-surgery blood differed in depth, so pre-surgery absences may be undersampling. Only CDR3 sequence similarity suggested viral specificity, without known HCMV serostatus.

On this clone: Its specificity is not known.

Germline-derived CDR1 and CDR2 are MNHNY and SVGAGI (reference sequence). The CDR3 has 15 residues. With 2 bases removed from V and 5 bases from J, the gap between germline ends came to 13 bases. The repertoire was sequenced with immunoSEQ multiplex PCR; TCRdb's copy has only in-frame clones and lacks some. The table records about 80,000 clones, more than 75% of them present only once. The sequence came from a girl aged 2-10 years with Rasmussen encephalitis and intractable seizures. The input for sequencing was peripheral blood, taken at surgery. This chain links TRBV6-6 with TRBJ2-4; perhaps TRBD2 as D (7 bases). In DNA, the CDR3 is TGTGCCAGCAGTTACGGGGGGGCTGGCCAAAACATTCAGTACTTC. Translated: CASSYGGAGQNIQYF.